The 10 T cell receptor beta chains in this list originate from one sample, sequenced in a study of T cells in Graves' hyperthyroidism and ophthalmopathy. TCR beta CDR3 region amplification was performed from RNA transcripts. Primed by the HTBI set, a first-round RT-PCR was run on the TCR CDR3. TCRdb called the multiplex PCR reads again in MiXCR, with one record for every CDR3 protein. The table includes about 500,000 distinct CDR3 sequences, 17% detected once. The sequenced sample consisted of blood. These receptors originate from a woman between 18 and 29 years old with Graves' ophthalmopathy.

The chain employs TRBV25-1 and TRBJ2-3; TRBD1 matches at 9 bases. Germline V gene lookup returns CDR1 MGHDK and CDR2 SYGVNS. This CDR3 spans 17 amino acids. Germline trimming cut 3 bases from V and 5 bases from J; bases unmatched to any gene: 12. The CDR3 nucleotides are TGTGCCAGCAGTGACTCCGGGGACAGGGTCAACCAAGATACGCAGTATTTT. This codes for CASSDSGDRVNQDTQYF.

The J gene is TRBJ2-5, the V gene TRBV10-1; 7 bases align to TRBD1. The germline CDR1 and CDR2 sequences are WNHNN and SYGVQD (reference sequence). J gave up 6 bases and V 3 bases, and 1 base lay outside the gene matches. This CDR3 has 12 residues. In nucleotides, the CDR3 is TGCGCCAGCAGTGAAGGGGGCAAGACCCAGTACTTC. Its protein product is CASSEGGKTQYF.

This clonotype was detected many times. This sequence joins TRBV27 and TRBJ2-5; 8 bases map to TRBD2. V lost 8 bases to trimming and J lost 4 bases; unmatched junction nucleotides: 6. Germline CDR1 is MNHEY and CDR2 is SMNVEV (reference sequence). This CDR3 has 13 amino acids. The CDR3 sequence: CASVAGRRETQYF. CDR3 sequence (DNA): TGTGCCAGCGTAGCGGGGCGGCGAGAGACCCAGTACTTC.

The chain uses TRBV5-1 and TRBJ2-5; D is unclear. Germline CDR1 is SGHRS and CDR2 is YFSETQ. Trimming took off 0 bases at V and 5 bases at J, with 5 bases between the two ends. The CDR3 runs to 12 residues. This CDR3 reads CASSLGKETQYF. CDR3 in DNA: TGCGCCAGCAGCTTGGGAAAGGAGACCCAGTACTTC.

The V gene is TRBV19, the J gene TRBJ2-2, with D possibly being TRBD1 or TRBD2 (5 bases each). Germline assignment: CDR1 LNHDA and CDR2 SQIVND (reference sequence). V was shortened by 5 bases and J by 6 bases, with 16 bases between the two germline ends. CDR3 length: 15 amino acids. This chain's CDR3 is CASSFPSGAAGELFF. The CDR3 DNA follows: TGTGCCAGTAGTTTCCCCTCCGGGGCCGCCGGGGAGCTGTTTTTT.

V and J are TRBV5-4 and TRBJ2-5, with 8 nucleotides matching TRBD2. CDR3 length: 14 residues. V shed 3 bases, J shed 5 bases, and the junction held 6 bases outside the gene matches. The germline V gene encodes CDR1 SGHNT and CDR2 YYREEE (reference sequence). In DNA form, the CDR3 reads TGTGCCAGCAGCTCAAGGACTAGCAGGGAGACCCAGTACTTC. This codes for CASSSRTSRETQYF.

The chain uses TRBV6-1 and TRBJ2-3, with D unresolved. The CDR3 totals 17 residues. Trimming pared 5 bases from V and 6 bases from J, leaving 24 bases between. CDR1 and CDR2 from the germline V gene are MNHNS and SASEGT. CDR3 coding DNA: TGTGCCAGCAGTCTTTCTTTTGTGGCCTCGATAGGGGATACGCAGTATTTT. Its translation is CASSLSFVASIGDTQYF.

In its sample, this clonotype was seen many times. The J gene is TRBJ1-3, the V gene TRBV28, with D possibly matching TRBD1 (6 bases). This CDR3 region has 17 residues. The germline V gene has CDR1 MDHEN and CDR2 SYDVKM. V was cut by 7 bases and J by 0 bases, with 19 bases left in between. CDR3 region: CASTYLGGRGSGNTIYF. The CDR3 bases are TGTGCCAGCACCTATTTGGGGGGCAGGGGCTCTGGAAACACCATATATTTT.

Ten or more counts support this clonotype. The chain combines TRBV28 with TRBJ1-1; 7 nucleotides agree with TRBD1. CDR1 is MDHEN, CDR2 SYDVKM, per germline. V dropped 7 bases and J dropped 7; count of bases not matched to a gene: 15. CDR3 length: 15 amino acids. The CDR3 here is CASTSERGPYIEAFF. DNA for the CDR3: TGTGCCAGCACCAGCGAAAGGGGGCCCTACATTGAAGCTTTCTTT.

The chain uses TRBV13 and TRBJ2-1; 8 bases are shared with TRBD1. V shed 10 bases, J shed 1 base, and the junction held 3 bases outside the gene matches. The CDR3 runs to 13 residues. The germline V gene encodes CDR1 PRHDT and CDR2 FYEKMQ (reference sequence). The CDR3 DNA sequence: TGTGCCACCGGACAGGGATCCTACAATGAGCAGTTCTTC. Residues: CATGQGSYNEQFF.